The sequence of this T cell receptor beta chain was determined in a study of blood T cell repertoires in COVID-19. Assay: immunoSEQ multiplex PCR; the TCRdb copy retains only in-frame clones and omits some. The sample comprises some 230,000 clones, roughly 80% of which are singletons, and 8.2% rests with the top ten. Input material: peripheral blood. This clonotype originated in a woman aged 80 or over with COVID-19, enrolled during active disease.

This CDR3 is CASSRGQPTNEKLFF. The CDR3 DNA follows: TGTGCCAGCAGCCGGGGACAGCCAACTAATGAAAAACTGTTTTTT. J is TRBJ1-4 and V is TRBV7-9; TRBD1 aligns across 7 bases. The CDR3 has 15 amino acids. From germline, CDR1 is SEHNR and CDR2 FQNEAQ (reference sequence). Germline trimming cut 5 bases from V and 0 bases from J; bases unmatched to any gene: 3.